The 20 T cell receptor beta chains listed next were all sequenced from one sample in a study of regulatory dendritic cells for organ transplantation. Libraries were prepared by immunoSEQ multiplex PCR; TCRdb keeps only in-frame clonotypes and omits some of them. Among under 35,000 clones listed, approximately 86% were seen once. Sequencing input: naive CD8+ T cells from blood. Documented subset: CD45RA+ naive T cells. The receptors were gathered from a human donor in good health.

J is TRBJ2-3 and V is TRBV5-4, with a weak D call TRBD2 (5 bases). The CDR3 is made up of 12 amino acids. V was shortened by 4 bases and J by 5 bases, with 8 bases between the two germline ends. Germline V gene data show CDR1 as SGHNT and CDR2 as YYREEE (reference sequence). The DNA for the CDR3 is TGTGCCAGCAGCAGGGAGATAGATACGCAGTATTTT. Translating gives CASSREIDTQYF.

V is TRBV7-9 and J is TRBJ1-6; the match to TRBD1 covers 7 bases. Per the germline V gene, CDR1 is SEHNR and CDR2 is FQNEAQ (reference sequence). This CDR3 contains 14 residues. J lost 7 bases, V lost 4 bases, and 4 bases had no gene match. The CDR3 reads CASSSGQANSPLHF. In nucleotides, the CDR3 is TGTGCCAGCAGCTCCGGACAGGCGAATTCACCCCTCCACTTT.

The CDR3 DNA reads TGTGCCAGCAGCCCCCATGGGGAGTTCCTCGAGAAAATATATTTT. This codes for CASSPHGEFLEKIYF. The chain uses TRBV9 and TRBJ1-3; D is unresolved. Trimming took off 4 bases at V and 13 bases at J, with 24 bases between the two ends. Germline V gene lookup returns CDR1 SGDLS and CDR2 YYNGEE. CDR3 size: 15 residues.

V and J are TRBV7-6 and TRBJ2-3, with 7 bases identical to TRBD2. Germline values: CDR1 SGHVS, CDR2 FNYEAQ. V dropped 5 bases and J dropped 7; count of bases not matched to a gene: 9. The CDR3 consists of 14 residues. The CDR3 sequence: CASSDQPGGNTQYF. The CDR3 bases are TGTGCCAGCAGCGATCAACCGGGGGGTAATACGCAGTATTTT.

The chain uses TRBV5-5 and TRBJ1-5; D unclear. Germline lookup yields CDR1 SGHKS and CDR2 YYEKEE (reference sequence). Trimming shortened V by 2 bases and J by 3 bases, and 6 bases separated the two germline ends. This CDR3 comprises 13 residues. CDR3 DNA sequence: TGTGCCAGCAGCTTCGGGGACAATCAGCCCCAGCATTTT. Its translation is CASSFGDNQPQHF.

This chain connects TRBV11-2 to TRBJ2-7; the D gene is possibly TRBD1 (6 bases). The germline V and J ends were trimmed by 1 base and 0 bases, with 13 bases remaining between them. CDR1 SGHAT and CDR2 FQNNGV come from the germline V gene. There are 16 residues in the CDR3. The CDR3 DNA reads TGTGCCAGCAGCTTAGTCCCAGGGGCGCGCTCCTACGAGCAGTACTTC. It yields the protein CASSLVPGARSYEQYF.

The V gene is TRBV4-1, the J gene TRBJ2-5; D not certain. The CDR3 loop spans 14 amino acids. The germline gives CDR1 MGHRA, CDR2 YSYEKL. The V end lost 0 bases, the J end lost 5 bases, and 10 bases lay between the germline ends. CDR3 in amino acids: CASSQEPDWETQYF. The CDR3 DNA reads TGCGCCAGCAGCCAAGAGCCAGACTGGGAGACCCAGTACTTC.

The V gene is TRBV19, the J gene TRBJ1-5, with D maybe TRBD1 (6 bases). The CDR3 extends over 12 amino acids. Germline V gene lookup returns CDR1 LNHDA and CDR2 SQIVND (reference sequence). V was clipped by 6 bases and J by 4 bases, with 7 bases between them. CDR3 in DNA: TGTGCCAGTAGAGACAGGAATCAGCCCCAGCATTTT. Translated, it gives CASRDRNQPQHF.

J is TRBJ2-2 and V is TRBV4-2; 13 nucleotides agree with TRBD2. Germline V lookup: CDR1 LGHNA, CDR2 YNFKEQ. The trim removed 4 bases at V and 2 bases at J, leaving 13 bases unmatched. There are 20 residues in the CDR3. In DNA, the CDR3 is TGTGCCAGCAGCCCAGAAGATGGGACTAGCGGGGTCCGAAACACCGGGGAGCTGTTTTTT. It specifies CASSPEDGTSGVRNTGELFF.

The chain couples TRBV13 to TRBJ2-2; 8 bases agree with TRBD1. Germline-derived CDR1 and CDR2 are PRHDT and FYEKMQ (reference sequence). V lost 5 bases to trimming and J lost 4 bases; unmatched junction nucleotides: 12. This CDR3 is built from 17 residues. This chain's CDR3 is CASSDDRGYSSTGELFF. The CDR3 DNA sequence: TGTGCCAGCAGCGACGACAGGGGTTACTCGAGCACCGGGGAGCTGTTTTTT.

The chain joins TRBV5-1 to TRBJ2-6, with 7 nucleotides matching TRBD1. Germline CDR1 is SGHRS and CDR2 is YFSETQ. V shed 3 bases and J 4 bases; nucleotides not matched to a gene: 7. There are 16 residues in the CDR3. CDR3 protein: CASSSKTGSGANVLTF. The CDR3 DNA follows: TGCGCCAGCAGCTCCAAGACAGGGTCAGGGGCCAACGTCCTGACTTTC. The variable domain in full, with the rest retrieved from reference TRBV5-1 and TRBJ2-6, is KAGVTQTPRYLIKTRGQQVTLSCSPISGHRSVSWYQQTPGQGLQFLFEYFSETQRNKGNFPGRFSGRQFSNSRSEMNVSTLELGDSALYLCASSSKTGSGANVLTFGAGSRLTVL.

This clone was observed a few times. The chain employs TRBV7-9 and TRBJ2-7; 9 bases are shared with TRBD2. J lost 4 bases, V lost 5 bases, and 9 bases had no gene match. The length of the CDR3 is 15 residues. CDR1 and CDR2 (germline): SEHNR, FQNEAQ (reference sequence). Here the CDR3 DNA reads TGTGCCAGCAGCCCGGGCCCAGCGGGGGGTTACGAGCAGTACTTC. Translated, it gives CASSPGPAGGYEQYF. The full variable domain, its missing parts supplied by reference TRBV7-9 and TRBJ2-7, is DTGVSQNPRHKITKRGQNVTFRCDPISEHNRLYWYRQTLGQGPEFLTYFQNEAQLEKSRLLSDRFSAERPKGSFSTLEIQRTEQGDSAMYLCASSPGPAGGYEQYFGPGTRLTVT.

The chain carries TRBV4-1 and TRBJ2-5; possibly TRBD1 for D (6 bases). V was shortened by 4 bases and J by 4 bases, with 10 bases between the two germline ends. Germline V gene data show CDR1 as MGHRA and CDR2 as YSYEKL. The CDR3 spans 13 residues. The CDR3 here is CASSLRGRETQYF. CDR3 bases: TGCGCCAGCAGCCTCAGGGGAAGAGAGACCCAGTACTTC.

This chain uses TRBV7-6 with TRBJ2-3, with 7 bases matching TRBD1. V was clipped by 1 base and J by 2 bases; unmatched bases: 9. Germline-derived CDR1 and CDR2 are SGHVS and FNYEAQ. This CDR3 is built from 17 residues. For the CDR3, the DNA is TGTGCCAGCAGCTTAGTAGTCCCACAGGGGTCCACAGATACGCAGTATTTT. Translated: CASSLVVPQGSTDTQYF.

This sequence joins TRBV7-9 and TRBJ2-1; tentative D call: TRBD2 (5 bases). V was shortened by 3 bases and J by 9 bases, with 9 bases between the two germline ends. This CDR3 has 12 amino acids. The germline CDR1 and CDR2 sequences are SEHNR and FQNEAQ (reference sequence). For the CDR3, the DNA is TGTGCCAGCAGCTTTGCCCGGGGTGAGCAGTTCTTC. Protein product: CASSFARGEQFF.

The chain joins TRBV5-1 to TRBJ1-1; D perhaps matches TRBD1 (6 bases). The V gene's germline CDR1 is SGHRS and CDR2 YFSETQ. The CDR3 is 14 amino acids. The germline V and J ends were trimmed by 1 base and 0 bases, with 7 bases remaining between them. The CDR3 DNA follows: TGCGCCAGCAGCTTGACAGGGTTGAACACTGAAGCTTTCTTT. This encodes CASSLTGLNTEAFF.

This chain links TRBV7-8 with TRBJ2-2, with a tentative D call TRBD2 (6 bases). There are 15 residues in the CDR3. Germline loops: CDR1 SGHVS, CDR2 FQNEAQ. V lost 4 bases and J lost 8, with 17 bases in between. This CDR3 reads CASSSGTYLTGELFF. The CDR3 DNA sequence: TGTGCCAGCAGCTCCGGGACTTACTTGACGGGGGAGCTGTTTTTT.

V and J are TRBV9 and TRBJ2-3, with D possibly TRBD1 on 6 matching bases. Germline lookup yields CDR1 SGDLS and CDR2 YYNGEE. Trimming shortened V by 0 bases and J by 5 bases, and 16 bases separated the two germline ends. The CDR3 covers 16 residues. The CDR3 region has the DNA TGTGCCAGCAGCGTAGCAAAGGGGGTGGGGATAGATACGCAGTATTTT. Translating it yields CASSVAKGVGIDTQYF.

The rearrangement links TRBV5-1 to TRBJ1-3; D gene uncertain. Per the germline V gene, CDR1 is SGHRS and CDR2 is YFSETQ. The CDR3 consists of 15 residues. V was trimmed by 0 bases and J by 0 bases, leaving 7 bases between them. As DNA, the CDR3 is TGCGCCAGCAGCTTGGATAGCCGCTCTGGAAACACCATATATTTT. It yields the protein CASSLDSRSGNTIYF. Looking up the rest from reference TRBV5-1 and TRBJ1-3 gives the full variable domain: KAGVTQTPRYLIKTRGQQVTLSCSPISGHRSVSWYQQTPGQGLQFLFEYFSETQRNKGNFPGRFSGRQFSNSRSEMNVSTLELGDSALYLCASSLDSRSGNTIYFGEGSWLTVV.

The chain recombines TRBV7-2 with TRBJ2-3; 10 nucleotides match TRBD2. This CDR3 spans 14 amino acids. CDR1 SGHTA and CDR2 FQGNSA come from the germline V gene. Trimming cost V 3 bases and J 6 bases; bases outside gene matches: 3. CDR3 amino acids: CASSFSGGKDTQYF. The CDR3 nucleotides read TGTGCCAGCAGCTTTAGCGGGGGGAAGGATACGCAGTATTTT.